The 18 T cell receptor beta chains below come from one sample, sequenced in a study of cytomegalovirus exposure and HLA in healthy donors. Primers for the PCR totalled 60 Vbeta and 13 Jbeta. The assay was immunoSEQ multiplex PCR, and TCRdb's table has in-frame clones only and misses some. The data hold tens of thousands of clones, with 82% observed a single time. Input material: PBMCs. These receptors were collected from a man younger than 35 in good health and CMV-seronegative.

The rearrangement uses TRBV4-2 and TRBJ1-6, with TRBD1 identical over 8 bases. The CDR3 loop spans 16 amino acids. The germline gives CDR1 LGHNA, CDR2 YNFKEQ. V shed 0 bases and J 6 bases; nucleotides not matched to a gene: 4. The CDR3 is CASSQDIGQGNSPLHF. CDR3 bases: TGTGCCAGCAGCCAAGACATAGGACAGGGTAATTCACCCCTCCACTTT.

This clone occurred once. The chain is built from TRBV30 and TRBJ2-3; 12 bases map to TRBD1. Germline V gene sequence: CDR1 GTSNPN, CDR2 SVGIG (reference sequence). The J segment lost 4 bases and the V segment lost 1 base, leaving 3 bases of the junction unmatched. This CDR3 region has 15 residues. The CDR3 sequence is CAWSAGTGGADTQYF. CDR3 nucleotides: TGTGCCTGGAGTGCGGGGACAGGGGGCGCAGATACGCAGTATTTT.

The chain combines TRBV28 with TRBJ2-5; 9 bases are a match to TRBD1. The CDR3 has 15 amino acids. Germline-derived CDR1 and CDR2 are MDHEN and SYDVKM. The junction had 8 bases not matched to a gene; V was cut back by 5 bases and J by 4 bases. CDR3 DNA: TGTGCCAGCAGTGCTGCCACAGGGGGCGGAGAGACCCAGTACTTC. This codes for CASSAATGGGETQYF. Complete variable domain (other parts from reference TRBV28 and TRBJ2-5): DVKVTQSSRYLVKRTGEKVFLECVQDMDHENMFWYRQDPGLGLRLIYFSYDVKMKEKGDIPEGYSVSREKKERFSLILESASTNQTSMYLCASSAATGGGETQYFGPGTRLLVL.

The chain employs TRBV28 and TRBJ2-7; 9 nucleotides agree with TRBD2. CDR1 MDHEN and CDR2 SYDVKM come from the germline V gene. CDR3 length: 17 amino acids. The CDR3: CGTAGGRAGLYYAEQYF. CDR3 DNA: TGTGGTACAGCAGGCGGGAGGGCCGGATTGTACTACGCAGAGCAGTACTTC.

This chain links TRBV2 with TRBJ1-2; possibly TRBD1 for D (5 bases). This CDR3 is built from 14 residues. Per germline, CDR1 SNHLY and CDR2 FYNNEI. The V end lost 3 bases, the J end lost 7 bases, and 15 bases lay between the germline ends. The CDR3 region is CASSDFRQWLGYTF. The DNA of the CDR3 is TGTGCCAGCAGTGACTTCCGACAGTGGCTTGGCTACACCTTC.

This clone has just a few counts. The chain joins TRBV15 to TRBJ1-5; TRBD1 might be the D (5 bases). The CDR3 has 16 residues. Germline V CDR1 and CDR2: LNHNV, YYDKDF (reference sequence). V lost 7 bases, J lost 2 bases, and 18 bases lay in between. The DNA for the CDR3 is TGTGCCACCACCATGGGTGGTCGGGGGGGCAATCAGCCCCAGCATTTT. This codes for CATTMGGRGGNQPQHF.

The CDR3 is CASSLSGAGAEAFF. The CDR3 nucleotides read TGTGCCAGCAGTTTGTCAGGGGCTGGGGCTGAAGCTTTCTTT. V is TRBV28 and J is TRBJ1-1; perhaps TRBD1 as D (6 bases). Germline assignment: CDR1 MDHEN and CDR2 SYDVKM. CDR3 size: 14 residues. V was pared by 3 bases and J by 6 bases, with 14 bases between.

This clone was counted a few times. The gene calls are TRBV14 and TRBJ2-7; D not certain. The CDR3 extends over 12 amino acids. The V gene's germline CDR1 is SGHDN and CDR2 FVKESK. With 1 base removed from V and 8 bases from J, the gap between germline ends came to 9 bases. CDR3 coding DNA: TGTGCCAGCAGCCAAGTGACTGAGAAGCAGTACTTC. Translation: CASSQVTEKQYF.

The V and J genes are TRBV7-9 and TRBJ2-3; perhaps TRBD2 as D (6 bases). Germline CDR1 SEHNR, CDR2 FQNEAQ (reference sequence). There are 15 residues in the CDR3. Trimming left V 5 bases short and J 4 bases short, with 16 bases between. CDR3 loop: CASSHGEVGADTQYF. CDR3 bases: TGTGCCAGCAGCCACGGGGAGGTGGGGGCAGATACGCAGTATTTT.

The V gene is TRBV19, the J gene TRBJ1-5; D is possibly TRBD1 (6 bases). The CDR3 spans 14 residues. Germline assignment: CDR1 LNHDA and CDR2 SQIVND (reference sequence). Trimming shortened V by 3 bases and J by 9 bases, and 15 bases separated the two germline ends. The CDR3 loop is CASSIGQGHRPQHF. The CDR3 DNA reads as TGTGCCAGTAGTATCGGGCAGGGGCATCGGCCCCAGCATTTT.

J is TRBJ2-7 and V is TRBV28; weak D call: TRBD2 (6 bases). Germline V gene data show CDR1 as MDHEN and CDR2 as SYDVKM. Trimming shortened V by 7 bases and J by 5 bases, and 21 bases separated the two germline ends. The CDR3 totals 15 residues. The chain's CDR3 is CASIPIGSPPDEQYF. CDR3 nucleotides: TGTGCCAGCATACCCATCGGGAGCCCCCCGGACGAGCAGTACTTC.

This clone has only one observation. The J gene is TRBJ2-4, the V gene TRBV5-1; D is unclear. The V and J ends lost 2 bases and 2 bases respectively, with 14 bases between them. The CDR3 loop spans 16 amino acids. Germline CDR1 is SGHRS and CDR2 is YFSETQ. DNA for the CDR3: TGCGCCAGCAGCTTTACTCCCGACGGGTCCAAAAACATTCAGTACTTC. Translation gives CASSFTPDGSKNIQYF.

The chain carries TRBV2 and TRBJ2-2; TRBD2 might be the D (5 bases). V was clipped by 1 base and J by 1 base, with 7 bases between them. Looked up from germline, CDR1 is SNHLY and CDR2 is FYNNEI. The CDR3 runs 15 residues. The CDR3 DNA reads as TGTGCCAGCAGTGAAGTCGGGATGAACACCGGGGAGCTGTTTTTT. This codes for CASSEVGMNTGELFF.

J is TRBJ2-3 and V is TRBV4-2; 8 nucleotides agree with TRBD2. J lost 6 bases, V lost 0 bases, and 11 bases had no gene match. Germline V gene lookup returns CDR1 LGHNA and CDR2 YNFKEQ. The length of the CDR3 is 17 residues. The CDR3 nucleotides read TGTGCCAGCAGCCAAGATAGAACGGGGGGGCGGGTTGATACGCAGTATTTT. This translates into CASSQDRTGGRVDTQYF.

This clone was seen more than once but under ten times. The chain has TRBV9 and TRBJ2-7; maybe TRBD2 (6 bases). The germline CDR1 and CDR2 sequences are SGDLS and YYNGEE. The CDR3 runs 16 residues. The V and J ends lost 3 bases and 4 bases respectively, with 20 bases between them. In nucleotides, the CDR3 is TGTGCCAGCAGCGCCGGGACCGGGGGATCGTTGTACGAGCAGTACTTC. Translation: CASSAGTGGSLYEQYF.

V usage is TRBV5-4 and J usage is TRBJ2-5; 7 bases map to TRBD1. The DNA matches TRBJ2-7 better at its end, which makes the J call doubtful. The CDR3 is 14 residues long. CDR1 SGHNT and CDR2 YYREEE come from the germline V gene (reference sequence). The CDR3, as DNA: TGTGCCAGCAGCTCTACAGGGGTCAGGTACGAGCAGTACTTC. It encodes CASSSTGVRYEQYF.

The J gene is TRBJ1-1, the V gene TRBV6-5, with D possibly being TRBD1 (6 bases). Germline V CDR1 and CDR2: MNHEY, SVGAGI. V dropped 2 bases and J dropped 11 bases, with 18 bases sitting between them. The CDR3 has 14 amino acids. The CDR3 loop is CASSYAGARGGAFF. In nucleotides, the CDR3 is TGTGCCAGCAGTTACGCTGGAGCCAGGGGCGGCGCTTTCTTT.

Note on this clone: The junction departs from the called germline gene at one end, perhaps through a read error. The rearrangement uses TRBV15 and TRBJ2-4; maybe TRBD2 (5 bases). The CDR3 runs 19 residues. Germline V gene sequence: CDR1 LNHNV, CDR2 YYDKDF (reference sequence). The CDR3 reads CATSREAGGLRAAKNIQYF. The CDR3 DNA sequence: TGTGCCACCAGCCGAGAGGCGGGCGGCCTACGGGCGGCCAAAAACATTCAGTACTTC.